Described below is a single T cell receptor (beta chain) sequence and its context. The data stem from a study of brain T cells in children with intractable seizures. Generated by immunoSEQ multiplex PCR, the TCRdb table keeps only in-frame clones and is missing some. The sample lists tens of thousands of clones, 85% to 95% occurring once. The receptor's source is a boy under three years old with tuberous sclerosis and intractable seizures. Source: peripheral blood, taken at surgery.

The CDR3 bases are TGTGCCAGCAGCCGGACTAGCTCCTACAATGAGCAGTTCTTC. Translating it yields CASSRTSSYNEQFF. The chain couples TRBV3-1 (or the pseudogene TRBV3-2) to TRBJ2-1; 7 bases agree with TRBD2. The ends lost 4 bases at V and 0 bases at J; junction bases unmatched: 0. CDR1 and CDR2 from the germline V gene are LGHDT and YNNKEL (reference sequence). The CDR3 covers 14 residues.